These 6 T cell receptor beta chains were all obtained from the same sample, sequenced in a study of cytomegalovirus exposure and HLA in healthy donors. 13 Jbeta primers and 60 Vbeta primers were used for the PCR. The protocol was immunoSEQ multiplex PCR, while the TCRdb copy is restricted to in-frame clones and leaves out a portion. The table has over 120,000 clones, more than 75% seen once. Sequenced material: PBMCs. The receptors come from a young woman in good health and CMV-seropositive.

V usage is TRBV30 and J usage is TRBJ1-6; D possibly corresponds to TRBD1 (5 bases). V lost 3 bases and J 10 bases, leaving 19 bases between the germline ends. CDR1 is GTSNPN, CDR2 SVGIG, per germline (reference sequence). This CDR3 comprises 15 residues. The CDR3 sequence is CAWSGGVGGNSPLHF. The CDR3 DNA reads TGTGCCTGGAGCGGCGGTGTTGGGGGGAACTCACCCCTCCACTTT.

This clone was observed a handful of times. The V call is TRBV12-5, the J call TRBJ1-4; D is unclear. The CDR3 spans 15 residues. V lost 7 bases and J lost 0, with 12 bases in between. The germline gives CDR1 LGHNT, CDR2 FRNRAP. The DNA for the CDR3 is TGTGCTAGTGACTCTCCCCGGGCAACTAATGAAAAACTGTTTTTT. Protein sequence: CASDSPRATNEKLFF.

V usage is TRBV6-5 and J usage is TRBJ1-1; D unresolved. The CDR3 is 11 residues long. The germline V gene has CDR1 MNHEY and CDR2 SVGAGI. V was clipped by 6 bases and J by 10 bases, with 12 bases between them. The CDR3 sequence: CASRYPGGAFF. The CDR3 coding sequence is TGTGCCAGCAGGTATCCCGGTGGAGCTTTCTTT.

The chain recombines TRBV6-6 with TRBJ1-1; D is undetermined. CDR1 and CDR2 from the germline V gene are MNHNY and SVGAGI (reference sequence). This CDR3 is 13 amino acids long. V was shortened by 5 bases and J by 5 bases, with 12 bases between the two germline ends. CDR3 nucleotides: TGTGCCAGCAGTAAGGACTGGAAAACTGAAGCTTTCTTT. It is translated as CASSKDWKTEAFF.

This clone was counted a single time. This chain joins TRBV19 and TRBJ2-7; 8 bases are a match to TRBD1. The germline V gene has CDR1 LNHDA and CDR2 SQIVND (reference sequence). CDR3 length equals 14 residues. The junction had 4 bases not matched to a gene; V was cut back by 5 bases and J by 1 base. In DNA, the CDR3 is TGTGCCAGTAGTTTTGACAGGGGATCCTACGAGCAGTACTTC. Translating gives CASSFDRGSYEQYF.

The chain uses TRBV6-1 and TRBJ1-3; 7 bases align to TRBD1. The germline V gene encodes CDR1 MNHNS and CDR2 SASEGT. There are 11 residues in the CDR3. V lost 6 bases to trimming and J lost 7 bases; unmatched junction nucleotides: 0. The CDR3 DNA sequence: TGTGCCAGCAGGACAGGGAACACCATATATTTT. This sequence encodes CASRTGNTIYF.